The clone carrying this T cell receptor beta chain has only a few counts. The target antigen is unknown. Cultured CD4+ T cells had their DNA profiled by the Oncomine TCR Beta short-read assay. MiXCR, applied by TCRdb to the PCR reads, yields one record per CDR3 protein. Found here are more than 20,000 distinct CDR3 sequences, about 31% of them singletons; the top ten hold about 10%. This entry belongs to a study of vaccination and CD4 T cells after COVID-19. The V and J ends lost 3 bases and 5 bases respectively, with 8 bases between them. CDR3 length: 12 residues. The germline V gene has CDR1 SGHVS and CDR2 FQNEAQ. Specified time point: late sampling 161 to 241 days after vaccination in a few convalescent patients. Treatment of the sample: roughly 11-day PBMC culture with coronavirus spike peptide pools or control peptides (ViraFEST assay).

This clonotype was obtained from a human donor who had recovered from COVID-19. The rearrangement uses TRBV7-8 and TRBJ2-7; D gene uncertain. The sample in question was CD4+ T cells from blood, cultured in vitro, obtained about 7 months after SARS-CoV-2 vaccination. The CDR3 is CASSFPGNEQYF. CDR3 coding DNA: TGTGCCAGCAGCTTTCCTGGGAACGAGCAGTACTTC. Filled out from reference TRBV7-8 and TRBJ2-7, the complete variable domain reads GAGVSQSPRYKVAKRGQDVALRCDPISGHVSLFWYQQALGQGPEFLTYFQNEAQLDKSGLPSDRFFAERPEGSVSTLKIQRTQQEDSAVYLCASSFPGNEQYFGPGTRLTVT.